These 23 T cell receptor beta chains were all obtained from the same sample, sequenced in a study of T-cell memory formation after mild COVID-19. TCRdb reprocessed the 5' RACE reads via MiXCR and lists one record per CDR3 protein. The data contain tens of thousands of distinct CDR3 sequences, roughly an eighth of them singletons. Input material: PBMCs or a T cell subset sorted from them (not recorded which). The receptors were sampled from a young man who had mild COVID-19 (a few samples of this study predate the infection). Cell type and time point are not known.

This clonotype came up a few times. V gene TRBV18 combines with J gene TRBJ2-3; D uncertain. This CDR3 spans 14 amino acids. V dropped 2 bases and J dropped 5 bases, with 11 bases sitting between them. Germline CDR1 KGHSH, CDR2 LQKENI. The CDR3 is CASSPTAPRDTQYF. The CDR3 DNA sequence: TGTGCCAGCTCACCAACCGCCCCAAGAGATACGCAGTATTTT.

In its sample, this clonotype was seen a few times. The chain couples TRBV6-4 to TRBJ2-3; D is uncertain. This CDR3 is 13 amino acids long. V gave up 8 bases and J gave up 5 bases, with 14 bases separating them. Germline CDR1 and CDR2: MRHNA and SNTAGT. CDR3 sequence: CASAFRSQDTQYF. The CDR3 DNA reads TGTGCCAGCGCCTTCCGCTCCCAAGATACGCAGTATTTT.

The genes are TRBV25-1 and TRBJ1-2; D unclear. V was shortened by 6 bases and J by 4 bases, with 12 bases between the two germline ends. Germline CDR1 is MGHDK and CDR2 is SYGVNS. The CDR3 is 13 amino acids. Here the CDR3 DNA reads TGTGCCAGCAGAAGCAATACGGCCTATGGCTACACCTTC. This gives the protein CASRSNTAYGYTF.

In its sample, this clonotype was seen a few times. The chain employs TRBV3-1 and TRBJ1-2; D possibly corresponds to TRBD1 (6 bases). Germline CDR1 reads LGHDT; CDR2 reads YNNKEL (reference sequence). This CDR3 has 14 residues. V was cut by 4 bases and J by 4 bases, with 13 bases left in between. The CDR3 DNA reads TGTGCCAGCAGCCCACAGGGTTCCCTCTATGGCTACACCTTC. As protein: CASSPQGSLYGYTF.

This clonotype has at least ten counts. This chain links TRBV19 with TRBJ2-2; TRBD1 or TRBD2 may be the D gene (5 bases each). The CDR3 contains 14 residues. V lost 5 bases, J lost 4 bases, and 11 bases lay in between. Per the germline V gene, CDR1 is LNHDA and CDR2 is SQIVND (reference sequence). CDR3 sequence: CASSPGPTTGELFF. CDR3 sequence (DNA): TGTGCCAGTAGTCCGGGACCCACCACCGGGGAGCTGTTTTTT.

V and J are TRBV27 and TRBJ2-5; TRBD1 might be the D (6 bases). V was pared by 8 bases and J by 3 bases, with 13 bases between. CDR3 size: 13 residues. Germline CDR1 MNHEY, CDR2 SMNVEV (reference sequence). The CDR3 nucleotides are TGTGCCAGCTCCAGACAGGCCAAAGAGACCCAGTACTTC. It encodes CASSRQAKETQYF.

In this sample, this clonotype turned up many times. The genes are TRBV5-1 and TRBJ2-3, with TRBD1 matching 8 bases. Germline V gene lookup returns CDR1 SGHRS and CDR2 YFSETQ. Trimming took 4 bases from V and 1 from J; bases not matched to a gene: 11. This CDR3 spans 17 amino acids. This CDR3 is CASSLTPDREGTDTQYF. The CDR3 DNA reads TGCGCCAGCAGCCTCACCCCGGACAGGGAGGGCACAGATACGCAGTATTTT.

The chain uses TRBV7-9 and TRBJ2-1; D possibly corresponds to TRBD2 (6 bases). The CDR3 has 15 amino acids. Germline CDR1 and CDR2: SEHNR and FQNEAQ (reference sequence). Trimming stripped 4 bases from V and 4 bases from J, with 14 bases between. The CDR3 sequence is CASSSAGRLYNEQFF. The CDR3 DNA reads as TGTGCCAGCAGCTCCGCGGGACGCCTGTACAATGAGCAGTTCTTC.

This clonotype was observed a few times. This chain links TRBV5-5 with TRBJ2-2; D not resolved. From germline, CDR1 is SGHKS and CDR2 YYEKEE (reference sequence). The CDR3 length is 14 residues. Trimming cost V 0 bases and J 6 bases, with 9 bases left between them. The CDR3 coding sequence is TGTGCCAGCAGCTTGGGGACCGCATCCGGGGAGCTGTTTTTT. Translated, it gives CASSLGTASGELFF.

This chain links TRBV3-1 with TRBJ1-1; possibly TRBD1 for D (5 bases). The germline V and J ends were trimmed by 1 base and 1 base, with 13 bases remaining between them. The CDR3 spans 16 residues. CDR1 and CDR2 from the germline V gene are LGHDT and YNNKEL (reference sequence). The CDR3 protein is CASSQGDASRNTEAFF. The DNA for the CDR3 is TGTGCCAGCAGCCAAGGGGACGCCTCGAGGAACACTGAAGCTTTCTTT.

A few counts support this clonotype. This chain uses TRBV10-3 with TRBJ2-7, with TRBD2 as a possible D gene (7 bases). The CDR3 has 13 amino acids. Looked up from germline, CDR1 is ENHRY and CDR2 is SYGVKD. V lost 2 bases to trimming and J lost 9 bases, with 14 bases between them. CDR3 sequence reads: CAISEGGGGWQYV. The CDR3 DNA is TGTGCCATCAGTGAGGGGGGGGGCGGTTGGCAGTACGTC.

This chain connects TRBV7-9 to TRBJ2-5; no definite D call. The germline gives CDR1 SEHNR, CDR2 FQNEAQ (reference sequence). The germline V and J ends were trimmed by 4 bases and 5 bases, with 14 bases remaining between them. CDR3 length: 14 amino acids. The CDR3 nucleotides are TGTGCCAGCAGCTCTCGAGCGACCTGGGAGACCCAGTACTTC. This codes for CASSSRATWETQYF.

The V gene is TRBV6-2 or TRBV6-3, the J gene TRBJ2-3; 7 nucleotides line up with TRBD2. The germline gives CDR1 MNHEY, CDR2 SVGEGT. This CDR3 contains 16 residues. J gave up 3 bases and V 7 bases, and 13 bases lay outside the gene matches. The chain's CDR3 is CASKGRGAKGTDTQYF. CDR3 DNA: TGTGCCAGCAAGGGGAGGGGCGCAAAAGGTACAGATACGCAGTATTTT.

The V gene is TRBV6-1, the J gene TRBJ2-7, with 9 bases lining up with TRBD1. With 6 bases clipped from V and 4 bases from J, the junction kept 7 bases outside the gene matches. Germline CDR1 reads MNHNS; CDR2 reads SASEGT. The CDR3 is 14 residues long. The CDR3 loop reads CASRSPGQGYEQYF. In DNA, the CDR3 is TGTGCCAGCAGGAGCCCGGGACAGGGTTACGAGCAGTACTTC.

This clonotype was counted many times. The V gene is TRBV5-1, the J gene TRBJ1-3; a weak D match, TRBD1 (5 bases). Germline values: CDR1 SGHRS, CDR2 YFSETQ. The CDR3 runs 17 residues. Trimming took 4 bases from V and 0 from J, leaving 17 bases between them. Written as DNA, the CDR3 is TGCGCCAGCAGCGCTGGACGACAGTTCTTCTCTGGAAACACCATATATTTT. It yields the protein CASSAGRQFFSGNTIYF.

This clonotype was found a few times. This chain joins TRBV14 and TRBJ1-1; D is undetermined. The length of the CDR3 is 15 residues. CDR1 and CDR2 from the germline V gene are SGHDN and FVKESK. Trimming stripped 4 bases from V and 0 bases from J, with 12 bases between. The CDR3 loop reads CASSLWGGMNTEAFF. CDR3 nucleotides: TGTGCCAGCAGCCTTTGGGGAGGAATGAACACTGAAGCTTTCTTT.

The V gene is TRBV24-1, the J gene TRBJ2-3, with TRBD1 matching 7 bases. The CDR3 runs 15 residues. Germline V lookup: CDR1 KGHDR, CDR2 SFDVKD. V shed 3 bases and J 1 base; nucleotides not matched to a gene: 3. The CDR3 DNA sequence: TGTGCCACCAGTGATATAGGACAGGGCACAGATACGCAGTATTTT. Residues: CATSDIGQGTDTQYF.

This clonotype has ten or more counts. The chain employs TRBV5-5 and TRBJ1-2; no definite D call. Trimming cost V 0 bases and J 3 bases, with 12 bases left between them. The CDR3 totals 15 residues. Germline V gives CDR1 SGHKS, CDR2 YYEKEE (reference sequence). This CDR3 reads CASSLEVTYYYGYTF. The CDR3, as DNA: TGTGCCAGCAGCTTGGAGGTGACTTACTACTATGGCTACACCTTC.

This clonotype was detected only a few times. The J gene is TRBJ2-1, the V gene TRBV7-2; 7 positions agree with TRBD1. The CDR3 loop spans 14 amino acids. V was clipped by 1 base and J by 8 bases; unmatched bases: 5. In germline, CDR1 is SGHTA, CDR2 FQGNSA. CDR3 sequence (DNA): TGTGCCAGCAGCTTAGGGGACAGTTGGGATGAGCAGTTCTTC. This translates into CASSLGDSWDEQFF.

This clonotype was seen more than once but under ten times. The chain uses TRBV9 and TRBJ2-7, with D possibly matching TRBD2 (5 bases). Trimming stripped 4 bases from V and 1 base from J, with 12 bases between. The CDR3 totals 14 residues. CDR1 SGDLS and CDR2 YYNGEE come from the germline V gene. CDR3 in amino acids: CASSQPTNSYEQYF. CDR3 DNA: TGTGCCAGCAGCCAACCGACTAATTCCTACGAGCAGTACTTC.

The chain recombines TRBV27 with TRBJ2-2; D is ambiguous. Looked up from germline, CDR1 is MNHEY and CDR2 is SMNVEV (reference sequence). Trimming took off 3 bases at V and 0 bases at J, with 11 bases between the two ends. The CDR3 consists of 16 residues. The CDR3 spells CASSFRSRPNTGELFF. The CDR3 DNA follows: TGTGCCAGCAGTTTCAGATCCAGACCGAACACCGGGGAGCTGTTTTTT.

This clonotype was seen a few times. The genes are TRBV29-1 and TRBJ1-1, with D unclear. Between the trimmed V and J ends, which lost 4 bases and 5 bases, there was a span of 17 bases. Germline V gene lookup returns CDR1 SQVTM and CDR2 ANQGSEA. The CDR3 totals 14 residues. The CDR3 coding sequence is TGCAGCGTTGTTCGTAACCGTTTGGGAACTGAAGCTTTCTTT. It yields the protein CSVVRNRLGTEAFF.

In this sample, this clonotype turned up a few times. The chain employs TRBV5-1 and TRBJ1-1; D is uncertain. V gave up 0 bases and J gave up 7 bases, with 7 bases separating them. Germline CDR1 SGHRS, CDR2 YFSETQ. The CDR3 length is 12 residues. The CDR3 spells CASSLVAGEAFF. In DNA form, the CDR3 reads TGCGCCAGCAGCTTGGTAGCGGGTGAAGCTTTCTTT.